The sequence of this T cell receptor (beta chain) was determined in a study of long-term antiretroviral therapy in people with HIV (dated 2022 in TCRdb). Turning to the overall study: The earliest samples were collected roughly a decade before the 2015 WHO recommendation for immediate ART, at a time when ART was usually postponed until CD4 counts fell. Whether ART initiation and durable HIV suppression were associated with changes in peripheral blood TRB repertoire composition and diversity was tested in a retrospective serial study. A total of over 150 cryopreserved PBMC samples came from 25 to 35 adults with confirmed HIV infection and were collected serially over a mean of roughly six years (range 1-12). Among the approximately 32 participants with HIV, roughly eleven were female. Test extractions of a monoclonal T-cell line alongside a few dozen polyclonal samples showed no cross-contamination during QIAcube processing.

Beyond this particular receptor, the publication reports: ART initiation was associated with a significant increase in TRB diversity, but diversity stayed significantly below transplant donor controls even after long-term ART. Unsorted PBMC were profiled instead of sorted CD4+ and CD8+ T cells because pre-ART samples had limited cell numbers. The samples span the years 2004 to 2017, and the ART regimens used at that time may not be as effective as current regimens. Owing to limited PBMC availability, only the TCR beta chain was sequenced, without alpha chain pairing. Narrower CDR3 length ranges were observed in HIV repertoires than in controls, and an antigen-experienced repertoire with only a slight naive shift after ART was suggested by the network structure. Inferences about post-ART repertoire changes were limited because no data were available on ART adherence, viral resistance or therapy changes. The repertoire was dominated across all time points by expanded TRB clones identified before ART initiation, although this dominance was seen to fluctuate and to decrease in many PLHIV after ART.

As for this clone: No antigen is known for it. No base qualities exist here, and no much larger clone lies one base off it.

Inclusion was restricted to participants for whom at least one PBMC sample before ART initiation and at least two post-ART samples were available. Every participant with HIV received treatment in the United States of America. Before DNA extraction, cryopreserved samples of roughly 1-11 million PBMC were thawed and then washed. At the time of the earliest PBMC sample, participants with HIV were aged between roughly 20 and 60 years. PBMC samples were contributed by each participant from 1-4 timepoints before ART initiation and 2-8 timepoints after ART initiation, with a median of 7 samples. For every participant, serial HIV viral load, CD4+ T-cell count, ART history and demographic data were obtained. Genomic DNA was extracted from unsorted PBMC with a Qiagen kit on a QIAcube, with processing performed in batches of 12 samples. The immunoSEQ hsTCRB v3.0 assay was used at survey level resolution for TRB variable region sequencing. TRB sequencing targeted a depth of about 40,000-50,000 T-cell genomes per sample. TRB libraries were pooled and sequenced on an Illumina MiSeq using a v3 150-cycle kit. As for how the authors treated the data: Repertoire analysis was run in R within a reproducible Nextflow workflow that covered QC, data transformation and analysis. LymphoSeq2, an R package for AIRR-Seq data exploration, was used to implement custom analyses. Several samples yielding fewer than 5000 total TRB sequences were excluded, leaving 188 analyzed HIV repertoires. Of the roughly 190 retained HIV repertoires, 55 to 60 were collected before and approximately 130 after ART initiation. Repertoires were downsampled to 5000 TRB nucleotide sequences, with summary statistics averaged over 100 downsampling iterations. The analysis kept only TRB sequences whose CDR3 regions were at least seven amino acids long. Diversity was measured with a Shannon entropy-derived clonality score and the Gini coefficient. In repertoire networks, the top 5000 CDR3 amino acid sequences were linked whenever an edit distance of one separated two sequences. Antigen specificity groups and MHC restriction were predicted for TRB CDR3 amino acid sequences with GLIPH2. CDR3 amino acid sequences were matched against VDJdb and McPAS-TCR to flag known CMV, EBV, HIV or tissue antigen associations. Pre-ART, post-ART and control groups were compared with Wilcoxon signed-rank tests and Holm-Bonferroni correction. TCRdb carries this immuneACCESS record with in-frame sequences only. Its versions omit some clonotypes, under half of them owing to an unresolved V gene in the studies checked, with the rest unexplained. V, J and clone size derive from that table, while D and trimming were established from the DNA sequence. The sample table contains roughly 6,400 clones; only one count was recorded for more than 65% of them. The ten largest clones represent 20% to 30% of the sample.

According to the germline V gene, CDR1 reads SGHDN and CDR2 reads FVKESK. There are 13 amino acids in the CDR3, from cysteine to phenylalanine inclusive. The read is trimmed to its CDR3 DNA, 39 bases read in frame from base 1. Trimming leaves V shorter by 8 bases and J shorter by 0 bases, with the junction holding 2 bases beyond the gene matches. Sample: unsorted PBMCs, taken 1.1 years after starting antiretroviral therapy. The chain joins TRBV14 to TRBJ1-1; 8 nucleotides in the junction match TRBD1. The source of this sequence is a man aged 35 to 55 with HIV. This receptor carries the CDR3 CASEDRVNTEAFF. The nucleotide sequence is TGTGCCAGCGAGGACAGGGTGAACACTGAAGCTTTCTTT. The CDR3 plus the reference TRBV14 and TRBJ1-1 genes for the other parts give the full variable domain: EAGVTQFPSHSVIEKGQTVTLRCDPISGHDNLYWYRRVMGKEIKFLLHFVKESKQDESGMPNNRFLAERTGGTYSTLKVQPAELEDSGVYFCASEDRVNTEAFFGQGTRLTVV.